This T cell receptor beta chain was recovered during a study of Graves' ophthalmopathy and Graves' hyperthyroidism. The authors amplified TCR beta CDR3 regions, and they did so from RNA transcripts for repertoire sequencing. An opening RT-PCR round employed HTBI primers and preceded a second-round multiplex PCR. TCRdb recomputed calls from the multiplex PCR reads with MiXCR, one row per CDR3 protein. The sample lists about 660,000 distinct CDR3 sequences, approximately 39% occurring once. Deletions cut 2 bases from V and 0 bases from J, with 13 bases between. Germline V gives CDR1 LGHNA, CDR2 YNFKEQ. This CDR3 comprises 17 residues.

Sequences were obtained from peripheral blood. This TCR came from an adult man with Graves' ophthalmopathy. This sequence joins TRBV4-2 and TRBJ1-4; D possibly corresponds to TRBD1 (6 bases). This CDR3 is CASSQRGQCATNEKLFF. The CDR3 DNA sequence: TGTGCCAGCAGCCAACGTGGACAGTGCGCAACTAATGAAAAACTGTTTTTT.